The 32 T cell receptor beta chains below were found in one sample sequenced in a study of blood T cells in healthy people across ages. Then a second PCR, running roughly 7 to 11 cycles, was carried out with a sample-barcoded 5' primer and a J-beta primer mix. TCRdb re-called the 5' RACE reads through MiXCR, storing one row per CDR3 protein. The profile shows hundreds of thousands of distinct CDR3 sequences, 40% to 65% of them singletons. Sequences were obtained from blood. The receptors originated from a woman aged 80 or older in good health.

The CDR3 DNA follows: TGTGCCAGCAGTGACTCCTCCCGGGCCGGGGAGCTGTTTTTT. Its protein is CASSDSSRAGELFF. This chain joins TRBV9 and TRBJ2-2; D remains ambiguous. V was clipped by 5 bases and J by 6 bases, with 14 bases between them. The CDR3 consists of 14 residues. CDR1 is SGDLS and CDR2 is YYNGEE in the germline V gene.

CDR3 residues: CSVVGQRLGVPYHSNQPQHF. CDR3 DNA: TGCAGCGTTGTGGGGCAAAGGTTAGGCGTCCCATACCATAGCAATCAGCCCCAGCATTTT. This chain joins TRBV29-1 and TRBJ1-5; D perhaps matches TRBD1 (5 bases). Germline V gene sequence: CDR1 SQVTM, CDR2 ANQGSEA. CDR3 length: 20 residues. V was shortened by 4 bases and J by 0 bases, with 28 bases between the two germline ends.

CDR3 loop: CSAREGTTYNEQYF. CDR3 in DNA: TGCAGTGCTAGAGAGGGGACTACTTACAATGAGCAGTACTTC. The chain joins TRBV20-1 to TRBJ2-4; 7 nucleotides align to TRBD2. Unmatched junction bases numbered 12, after V lost 0 bases and J lost 13 bases. CDR3 size: 14 residues. Germline V CDR1 and CDR2: DFQATT, SNEGSKA (reference sequence).

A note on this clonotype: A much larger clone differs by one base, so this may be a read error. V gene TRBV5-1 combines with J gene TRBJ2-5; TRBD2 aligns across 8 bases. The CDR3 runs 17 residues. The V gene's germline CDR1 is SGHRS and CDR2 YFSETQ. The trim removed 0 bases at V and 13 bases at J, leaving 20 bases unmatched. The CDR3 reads CASSLAVVSGSGYERYF. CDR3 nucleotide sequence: TGCGCCAGCAGCTTGGCCGTGGTCAGCGGGAGCGGTTACGAGCGGTACTTC.

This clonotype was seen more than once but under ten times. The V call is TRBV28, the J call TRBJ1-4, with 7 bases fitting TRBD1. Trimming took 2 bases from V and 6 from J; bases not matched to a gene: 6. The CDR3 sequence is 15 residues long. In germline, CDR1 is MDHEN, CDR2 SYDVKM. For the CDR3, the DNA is TGTGCCAGCAGTTTAATGGGACAGCGACATGAAAAACTGTTTTTT. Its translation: CASSLMGQRHEKLFF.

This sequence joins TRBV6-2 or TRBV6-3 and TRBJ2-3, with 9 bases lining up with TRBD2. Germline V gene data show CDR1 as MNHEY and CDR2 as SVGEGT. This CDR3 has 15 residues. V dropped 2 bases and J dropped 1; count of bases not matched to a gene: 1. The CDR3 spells CASSYKRGGTDTQYF. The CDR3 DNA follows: TGTGCCAGCAGTTACAAGCGGGGGGGCACAGATACGCAGTATTTT.

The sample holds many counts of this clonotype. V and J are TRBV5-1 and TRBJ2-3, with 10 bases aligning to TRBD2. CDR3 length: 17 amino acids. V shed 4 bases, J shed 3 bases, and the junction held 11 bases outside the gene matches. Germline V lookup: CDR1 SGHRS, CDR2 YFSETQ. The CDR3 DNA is TGCGCCAGCAGCCTAAGGACTAGCGGATCCAGTACAGATACGCAGTATTTT. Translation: CASSLRTSGSSTDTQYF.

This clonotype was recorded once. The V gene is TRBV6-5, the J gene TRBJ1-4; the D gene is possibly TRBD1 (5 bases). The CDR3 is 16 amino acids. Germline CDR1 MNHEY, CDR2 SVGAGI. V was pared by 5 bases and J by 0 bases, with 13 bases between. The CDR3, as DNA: TGTGCCAGCAGTCGTTCGGGGGTTGCAACTAATGAAAAACTGTTTTTT. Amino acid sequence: CASSRSGVATNEKLFF.

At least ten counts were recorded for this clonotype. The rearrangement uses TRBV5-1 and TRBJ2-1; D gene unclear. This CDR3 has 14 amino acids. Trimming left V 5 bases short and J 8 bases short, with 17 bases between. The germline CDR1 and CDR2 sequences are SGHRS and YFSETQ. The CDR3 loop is CASSWALRSDEQFF. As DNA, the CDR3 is TGCGCCAGCAGTTGGGCTTTACGTTCGGATGAGCAGTTCTTC. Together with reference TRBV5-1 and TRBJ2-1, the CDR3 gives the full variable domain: KAGVTQTPRYLIKTRGQQVTLSCSPISGHRSVSWYQQTPGQGLQFLFEYFSETQRNKGNFPGRFSGRQFSNSRSEMNVSTLELGDSALYLCASSWALRSDEQFFGPGTRLTVL.

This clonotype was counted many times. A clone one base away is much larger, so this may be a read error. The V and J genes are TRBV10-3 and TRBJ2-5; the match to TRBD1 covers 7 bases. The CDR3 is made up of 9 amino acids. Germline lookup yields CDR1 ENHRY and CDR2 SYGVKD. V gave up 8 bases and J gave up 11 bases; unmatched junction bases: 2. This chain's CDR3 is CAIGTEQYF. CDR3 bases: TGTGCCATCGGGACAGAGCAGTACTTC.

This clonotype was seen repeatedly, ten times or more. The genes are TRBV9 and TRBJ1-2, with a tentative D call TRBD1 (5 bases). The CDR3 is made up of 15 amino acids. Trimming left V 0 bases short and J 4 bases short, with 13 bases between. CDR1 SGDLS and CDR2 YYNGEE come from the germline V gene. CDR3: CASSVDGTDFYGYTF. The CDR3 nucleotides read TGTGCCAGCAGCGTAGATGGGACGGATTTCTATGGCTACACCTTC.

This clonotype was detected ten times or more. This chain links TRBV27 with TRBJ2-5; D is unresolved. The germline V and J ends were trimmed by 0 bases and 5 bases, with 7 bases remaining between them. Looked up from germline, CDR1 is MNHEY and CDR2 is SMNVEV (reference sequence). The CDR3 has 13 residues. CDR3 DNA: TGTGCCAGCAGTTTATCGTGGAAGGAGACCCAGTACTTC. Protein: CASSLSWKETQYF.

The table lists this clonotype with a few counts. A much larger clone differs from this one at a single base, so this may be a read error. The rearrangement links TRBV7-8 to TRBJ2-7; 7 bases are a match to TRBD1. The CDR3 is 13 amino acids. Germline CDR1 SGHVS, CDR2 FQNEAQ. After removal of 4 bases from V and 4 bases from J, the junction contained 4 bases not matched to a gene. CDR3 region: CASSCGRGYEQYF. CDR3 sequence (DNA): TGTGCCAGCAGCTGTGGCAGGGGGTACGAGCAGTACTTC.

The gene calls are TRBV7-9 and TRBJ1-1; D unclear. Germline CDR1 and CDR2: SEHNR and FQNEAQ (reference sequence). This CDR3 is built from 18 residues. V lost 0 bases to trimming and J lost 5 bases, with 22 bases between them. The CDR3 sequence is CASSLAQVSGRSETEAFF. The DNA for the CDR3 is TGTGCCAGCAGCTTAGCGCAGGTGAGCGGCAGGTCCGAGACTGAAGCTTTCTTT.

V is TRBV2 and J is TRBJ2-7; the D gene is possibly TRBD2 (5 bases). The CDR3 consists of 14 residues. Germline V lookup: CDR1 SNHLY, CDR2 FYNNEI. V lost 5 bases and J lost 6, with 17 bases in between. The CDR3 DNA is TGTGCCAGCAGTCTGGACTCCCGGGGTCGCGAGCAGTACTTC. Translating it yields CASSLDSRGREQYF.

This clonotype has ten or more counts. The CDR3 sequence: CASSPGTVLFYEQYF. CDR3 sequence (DNA): TGTGCCAGCAGCCCCGGGACAGTTCTCTTCTACGAGCAGTACTTC. The gene calls are TRBV7-9 and TRBJ2-7, with 7 bases fitting TRBD1. The CDR3 contains 15 residues. Germline lookup yields CDR1 SEHNR and CDR2 FQNEAQ (reference sequence). V was pared by 5 bases and J by 3 bases, with 10 bases of the junction left unmatched. The entire variable domain, with the rest obtained from reference TRBV7-9 and TRBJ2-7, is as follows: DTGVSQNPRHKITKRGQNVTFRCDPISEHNRLYWYRQTLGQGPEFLTYFQNEAQLEKSRLLSDRFSAERPKGSFSTLEIQRTEQGDSAMYLCASSPGTVLFYEQYFGPGTRLTVT.

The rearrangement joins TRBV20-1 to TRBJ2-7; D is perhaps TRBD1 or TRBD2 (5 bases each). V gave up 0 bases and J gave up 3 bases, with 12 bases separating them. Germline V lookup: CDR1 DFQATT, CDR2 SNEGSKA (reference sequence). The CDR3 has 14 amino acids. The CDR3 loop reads CSARDMGRSYEQYF. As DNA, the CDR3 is TGCAGTGCTAGAGATATGGGACGGAGCTACGAGCAGTACTTC.

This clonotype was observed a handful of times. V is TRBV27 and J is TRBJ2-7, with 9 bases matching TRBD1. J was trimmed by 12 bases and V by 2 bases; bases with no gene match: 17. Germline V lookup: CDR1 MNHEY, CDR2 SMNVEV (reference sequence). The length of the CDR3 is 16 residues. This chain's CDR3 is CASSLTGTGRNSGWYF. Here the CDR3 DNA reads TGTGCCAGCAGTTTAACCGGGACAGGGAGGAATAGTGGATGGTACTTC.

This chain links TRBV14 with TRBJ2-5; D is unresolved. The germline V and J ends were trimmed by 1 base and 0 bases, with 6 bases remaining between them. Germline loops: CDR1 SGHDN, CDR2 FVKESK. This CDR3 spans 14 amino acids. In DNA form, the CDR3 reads TGTGCCAGCAGCCAAGGCAGAAACCAAGAGACCCAGTACTTC. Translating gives CASSQGRNQETQYF.

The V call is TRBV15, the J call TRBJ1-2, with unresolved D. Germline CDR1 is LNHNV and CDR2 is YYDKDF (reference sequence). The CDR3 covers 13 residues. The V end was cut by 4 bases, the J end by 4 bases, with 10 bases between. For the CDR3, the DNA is TGTGCCACCAGCACCTCGGCCCTCTATGGCTACACCTTC. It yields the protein CATSTSALYGYTF.

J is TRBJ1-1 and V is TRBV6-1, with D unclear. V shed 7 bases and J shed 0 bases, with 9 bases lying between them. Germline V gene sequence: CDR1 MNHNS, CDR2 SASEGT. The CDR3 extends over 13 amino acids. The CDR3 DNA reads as TGTGCCAGCATAGTCCGGCTGAACACTGAAGCTTTCTTT. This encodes CASIVRLNTEAFF.

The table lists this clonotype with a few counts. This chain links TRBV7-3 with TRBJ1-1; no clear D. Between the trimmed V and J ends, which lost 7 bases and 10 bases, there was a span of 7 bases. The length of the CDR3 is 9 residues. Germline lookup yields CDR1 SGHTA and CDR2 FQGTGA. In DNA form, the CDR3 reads TGTGCCAGCACCTTCGGAGCTTTCTTT. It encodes CASTFGAFF.

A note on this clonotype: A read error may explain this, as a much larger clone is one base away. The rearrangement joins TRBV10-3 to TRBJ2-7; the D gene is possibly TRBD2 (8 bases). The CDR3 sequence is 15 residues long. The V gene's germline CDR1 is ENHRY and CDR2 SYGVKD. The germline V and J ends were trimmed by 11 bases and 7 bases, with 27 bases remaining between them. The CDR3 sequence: CASQGGSGEYNEQYF. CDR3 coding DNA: TGTGCCTCGCAGGGGGGTAGCGGGGAGTACAATGAGCAGTACTTC.

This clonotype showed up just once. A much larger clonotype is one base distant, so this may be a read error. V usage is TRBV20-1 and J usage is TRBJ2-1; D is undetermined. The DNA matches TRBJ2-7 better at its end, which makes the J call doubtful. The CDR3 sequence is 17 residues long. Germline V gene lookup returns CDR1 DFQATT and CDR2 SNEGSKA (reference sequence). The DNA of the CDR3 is TGCAGTGCTAGACTGCCTAGGTACTCGAGCTCCTACAATGAGCAGTACTTC. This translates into CSARLPRYSSSYNEQYF.

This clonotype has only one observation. The CDR3 here is CASSLGTISGDEQYF. The CDR3 bases are TGTGCCAGCAGCTTGGGAACTATCTCAGGCGATGAGCAGTACTTC. The chain combines TRBV5-5 with TRBJ2-7; D unresolved. Germline V CDR1 and CDR2: SGHKS, YYEKEE (reference sequence). V lost 0 bases to trimming and J lost 7 bases, with 17 bases between them. The CDR3 has 15 residues. Full variable domain (remainder filled in from reference TRBV5-5 and TRBJ2-7): DAGVTQSPTHLIKTRGQQVTLRCSPISGHKSVSWYQQVLGQGPQFIFQYYEKEERGRGNFPDRFSARQFPNYSSELNVNALLLGDSALYLCASSLGTISGDEQYFGPGTRLTVT.

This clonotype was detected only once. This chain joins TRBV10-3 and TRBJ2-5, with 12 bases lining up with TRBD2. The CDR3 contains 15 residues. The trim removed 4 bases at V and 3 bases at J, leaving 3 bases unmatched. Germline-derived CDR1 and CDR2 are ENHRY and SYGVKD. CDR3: CAISARTSGEETQYF. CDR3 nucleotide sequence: TGTGCCATCAGTGCTAGGACTAGCGGGGAAGAGACCCAGTACTTC.

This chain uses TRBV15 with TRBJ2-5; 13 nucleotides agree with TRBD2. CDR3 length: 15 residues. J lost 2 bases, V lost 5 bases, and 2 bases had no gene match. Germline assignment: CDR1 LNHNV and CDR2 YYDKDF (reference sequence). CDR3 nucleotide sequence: TGTGCCACCAGCTGGGGACTAGCGGGGCAAGAGACCCAGTACTTC. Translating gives CATSWGLAGQETQYF. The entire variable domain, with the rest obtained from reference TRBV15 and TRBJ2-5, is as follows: DAMVIQNPRYQVTQFGKPVTLSCSQTLNHNVMYWYQQKSSQAPKLLFHYYDKDFNNEADTPDNFQSRRPNTSFCFLDIRSPGLGDTAMYLCATSWGLAGQETQYFGPGTRLLVL.

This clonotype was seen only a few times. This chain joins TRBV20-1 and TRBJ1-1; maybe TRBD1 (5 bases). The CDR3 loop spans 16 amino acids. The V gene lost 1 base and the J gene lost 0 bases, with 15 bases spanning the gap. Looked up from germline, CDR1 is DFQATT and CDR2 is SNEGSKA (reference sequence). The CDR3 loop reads CSARAAAGGMNTEAFF. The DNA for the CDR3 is TGCAGTGCTAGAGCCGCAGCCGGGGGGATGAACACTGAAGCTTTCTTT.

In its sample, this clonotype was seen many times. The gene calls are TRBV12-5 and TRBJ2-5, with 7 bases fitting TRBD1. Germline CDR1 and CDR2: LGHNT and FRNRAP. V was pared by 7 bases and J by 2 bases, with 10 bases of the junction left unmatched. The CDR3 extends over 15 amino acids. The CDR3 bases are TGTGCTAGTGCCCAGCCCCCGGGACAGCAAGAGACCCAGTACTTC. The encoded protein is CASAQPPGQQETQYF.

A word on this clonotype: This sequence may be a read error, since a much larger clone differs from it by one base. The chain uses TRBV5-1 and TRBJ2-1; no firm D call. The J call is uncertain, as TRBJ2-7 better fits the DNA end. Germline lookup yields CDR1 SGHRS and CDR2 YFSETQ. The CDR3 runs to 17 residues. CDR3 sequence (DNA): TGCGCCAGCGCGCCATGGAGATCCTCGACATCCTACAATGAGCAGTACTTC. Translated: CASAPWRSSTSYNEQYF.

This CDR3 is CASSLDPGGTNEKLFF. The CDR3 DNA is TGCGCCAGCAGCTTGGACCCAGGGGGGACTAATGAAAAACTGTTTTTT. The chain couples TRBV5-1 to TRBJ1-4, with 7 bases fitting TRBD1. The germline gives CDR1 SGHRS, CDR2 YFSETQ. V gave up 0 bases and J gave up 2 bases; unmatched junction bases: 4. There are 16 residues in the CDR3.

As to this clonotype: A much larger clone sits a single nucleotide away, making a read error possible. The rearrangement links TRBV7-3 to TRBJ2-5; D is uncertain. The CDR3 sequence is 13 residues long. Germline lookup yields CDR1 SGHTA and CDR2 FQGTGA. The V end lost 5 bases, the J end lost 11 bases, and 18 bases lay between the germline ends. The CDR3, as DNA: TGTGCCAGCAGCCCCCTGGCGAATAATGAGCAGTACTTC. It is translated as CASSPLANNEQYF.